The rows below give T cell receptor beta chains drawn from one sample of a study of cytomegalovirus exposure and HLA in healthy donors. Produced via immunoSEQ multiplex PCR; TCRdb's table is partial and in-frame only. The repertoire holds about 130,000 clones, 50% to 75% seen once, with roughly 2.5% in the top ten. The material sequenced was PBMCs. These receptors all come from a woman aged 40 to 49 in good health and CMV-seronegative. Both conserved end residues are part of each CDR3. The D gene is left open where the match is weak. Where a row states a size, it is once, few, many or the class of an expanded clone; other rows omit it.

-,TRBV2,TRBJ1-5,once,TGTGCCACTAGCGAGACACAGCTACAAAATCAGCCCCAGCATTTT,CATSETQLQNQPQHF
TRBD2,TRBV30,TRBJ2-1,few,TGTGCCTGGAGTGTACTTAGCGGGCGAAACAATGAGCAGTTCTTC,CAWSVLSGRNNEQFF
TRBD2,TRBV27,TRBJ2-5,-,TGTGCCAGCAGTTTAGGGGTTGTCGGGGGGGAAGAGACCCAGTACTTC,CASSLGVVGGEETQYF
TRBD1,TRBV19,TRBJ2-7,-,TGTGCCAGTAGTCCGCGGACAGGGGGTAACGAGCAGTACTTC,CASSPRTGGNEQYF
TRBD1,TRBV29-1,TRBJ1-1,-,TGCAGCGTTGTCTTGGGACAGGGCCCCACTGAAGCTTTCTTT,CSVVLGQGPTEAFF
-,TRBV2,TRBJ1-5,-,TGTGCCAGCAGGGACGGTCCTCCTGGGGGGCAGCCCCAGCATTTT,CASRDGPPGGQPQHF
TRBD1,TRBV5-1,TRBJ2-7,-,TGCGCCAGCAGCCGGGACAGGCCCCCCAACGAGCAGTACTTC,CASSRDRPPNEQYF
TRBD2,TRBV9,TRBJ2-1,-,TGTGCCAGCAGCGTGCGACTAGCGGGGGAGCAGTTCTTC,CASSVRLAGEQFF
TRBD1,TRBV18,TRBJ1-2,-,TGTGCCAGCTCACCTGAGAGTAAACAGGGGGATGGCTACACCTTC,CASSPESKQGDGYTF
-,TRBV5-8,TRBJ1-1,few,TGTGCCAGCAGCTCGGATGACACAGGACCCTTCACTGAAGCTTTCTTT,CASSSDDTGPFTEAFF
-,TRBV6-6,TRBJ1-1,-,TGTGCCAGCAGTTGGTCCTCGGGGGGCAGGAACACTGAAGCTTTCTTT,CASSWSSGGRNTEAFF
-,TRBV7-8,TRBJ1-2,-,TGTGCCAGCAGCTTAGATGCAGGCCACTATGGCTACACCTTC,CASSLDAGHYGYTF
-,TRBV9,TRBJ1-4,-,TGTGCCAGCAGCGCGGGGGGGGTGAATGATGAAAAACTGTTTTTT,CASSAGGVNDEKLFF
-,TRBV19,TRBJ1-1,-,TGTGCCAGTCAGATCCCAGGGTCGATGAACACTGAAGCTTTCTTT,CASQIPGSMNTEAFF
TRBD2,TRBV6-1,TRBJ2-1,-,TGTGCCAGCAGGGGACTAGCGAAAAACTACAATGAGCAGTTCTTC,CASRGLAKNYNEQFF
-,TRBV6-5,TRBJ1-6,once,TGTGCCAGCAGTCCCTATCGACTTCCCCTCCACTTT,CASSPYRLPLHF
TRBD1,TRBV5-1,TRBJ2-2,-,TGCGCCAGCAGCTTGGGAACAGGGGGCCCCGGGGAGCTGTTTTTT,CASSLGTGGPGELFF
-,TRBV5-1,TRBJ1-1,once,TGCGCCAGCAGCTGGACGGGGGGGCGCGGTGTGGGGGACACTGAAGCTTTCTTT,CASSWTGGRGVGDTEAFF
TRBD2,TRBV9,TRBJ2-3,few,TGTGCCAGCAGCGTAATCAGCGGGGGGGCCACAGATACGCAGTATTTT,CASSVISGGATDTQYF
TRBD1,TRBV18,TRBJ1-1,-,TGTGCCAGCTCACCCGCGGACAGGGTAATGGCTCTAGGCACTGAAGCTTTCTTT,CASSPADRVMALGTEAFF
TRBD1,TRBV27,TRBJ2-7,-,TGTGCCAGCAGTTTACAGGGGGTAAGGGAGCAGTACTTC,CASSLQGVREQYF
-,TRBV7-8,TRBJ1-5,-,TGTGCCAGCAGCTTGGAGGGTGTTGGCAATCAGCCCCAGCATTTT,CASSLEGVGNQPQHF
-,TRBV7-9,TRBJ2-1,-,TGTGCCAGCAGCCTGGGGGCCGTCAATGAGCAGTTCTTC,CASSLGAVNEQFF
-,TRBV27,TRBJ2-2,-,TGTGCCAGCAGTTTATCGCCCAGGGCGGTCGGGGAGCTGTTTTTT,CASSLSPRAVGELFF
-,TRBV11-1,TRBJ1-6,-,TGTGCCAGCAGCCTTCTTGCGGAAGATTCACCCCTCCACTTT,CASSLLAEDSPLHF
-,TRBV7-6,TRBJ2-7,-,TGTGCCAGCAGCCCATCTCATTTTCAGGGTTACGAGCAGTACTTC,CASSPSHFQGYEQYF
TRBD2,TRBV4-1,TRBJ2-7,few,TGCGCCAGCAGCCAAGTTTATGCAGGGAGGGTCGGCGAGCAGTACTTC,CASSQVYAGRVGEQYF
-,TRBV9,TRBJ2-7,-,TGTGCCAGCAGCCTCCGTGATCGGGGAGGCTACGAGCAGTACTTC,CASSLRDRGGYEQYF
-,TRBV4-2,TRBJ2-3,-,TGTGCCAGCAGCCAAGAGAGTGGGGGGGCAGCAGATACGCAGTATTTT,CASSQESGGAADTQYF
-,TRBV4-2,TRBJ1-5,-,TGTGCCAGCAGCCAGTCCGGGGAGTTGCAACAGCATTTT,CASSQSGELQQHF
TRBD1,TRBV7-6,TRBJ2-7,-,TGTGCCAGCAGCCCCGGGACAGGGGCCGTCAGCTCCTACGAGCAGTACTTC,CASSPGTGAVSSYEQYF
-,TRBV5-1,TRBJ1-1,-,TGCGCCAGCAGCTTGGAAGGAGGTGATGAAGCTTTCTTT,CASSLEGGDEAFF
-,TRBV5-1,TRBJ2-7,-,TGCGCCAGCAGCCTACAGCCCCTGACGGCACCACGACGAAACTACGAGCAGTACTTC,CASSLQPLTAPRRNYEQYF
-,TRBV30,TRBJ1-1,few,TGTGCCTGCCCCCAGGGAGGGGACACTGAAGCTTTCTTT,CACPQGGDTEAFF
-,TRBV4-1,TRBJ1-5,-,TGCGCCAGCAGCCGACAGGCTAATCAGCCCCAGCATTTT,CASSRQANQPQHF
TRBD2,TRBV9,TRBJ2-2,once,TGTGCCAGCAGCGTGCTCCGACTAGCGGTGAACACCGGGGAGCTGTTTTTT,CASSVLRLAVNTGELFF
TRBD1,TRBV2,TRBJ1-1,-,TGTGCCAGCATCACCGGGGGACAGGGTGGAGCTTTCTTT,CASITGGQGGAFF
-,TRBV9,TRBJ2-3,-,TGTGCCAGCAGCGTATTCTTCGACGGCGGAAGCACAGATACGCAGTATTTT,CASSVFFDGGSTDTQYF
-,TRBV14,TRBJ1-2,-,TGTGCCAGCAGCCAAGGCCAGATTTATGGCTACACCTTC,CASSQGQIYGYTF
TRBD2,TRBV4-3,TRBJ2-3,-,TGCGCCAGCAGCCAAGATGCTAGCGGGGGCACAGATACGCAGTATTTT,CASSQDASGGTDTQYF
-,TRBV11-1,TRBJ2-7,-,TGTGCCAGCAGCTCGTTAGGGAACAGAGGGGGCGAGCAGTACTTC,CASSSLGNRGGEQYF
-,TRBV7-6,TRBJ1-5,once,TGTGCCAGCAGCTTAAGAGAAAACAATCAGCCCCAGCATTTT,CASSLRENNQPQHF
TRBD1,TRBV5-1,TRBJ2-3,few,TGCGCCAGCAGCGATGGGACAGCAACTAGCACAGATACGCAGTATTTT,CASSDGTATSTDTQYF
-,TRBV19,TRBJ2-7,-,TGTGCCAGTAGTATTTCCGGGCCAACTAATCGGGGGCAGTACTTC,CASSISGPTNRGQYF
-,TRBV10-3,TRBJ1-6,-,TGTGCCATCAACCAGTGGAATTCACCCCTCCACTTT,CAINQWNSPLHF
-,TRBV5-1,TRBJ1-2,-,TGCGCCAGCAATAATCCCAACAGGGACGGCTACACCTTC,CASNNPNRDGYTF
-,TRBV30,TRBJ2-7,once,TGTGCCTGGAGTCTTGGTCAGGGCAGGGCCGTTTTC,CAWSLGQGRAVF
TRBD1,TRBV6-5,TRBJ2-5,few,TGTGCCAGCAGTTACGGAAACAGGGGTGGAGAGACCCAGTACTTC,CASSYGNRGGETQYF
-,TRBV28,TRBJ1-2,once,TGTGCCAGCAGTTTATCAGGCAGGTCTCCCACCAGCGGCTACACCTTC,CASSLSGRSPTSGYTF
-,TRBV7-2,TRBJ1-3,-,TGTGCCAGCAGCTTAGTCGCGGGGGTTGGCGGAAACACCATATATTTT,CASSLVAGVGGNTIYF
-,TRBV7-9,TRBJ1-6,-,TGTGCCAGCAGCCATTCAGGTTTAAATTCACCCCTCCACTTT,CASSHSGLNSPLHF
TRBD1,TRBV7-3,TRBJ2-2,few,TGTGCCAGCAGCTCGACAGGGGGCGATCGCACCGGGGAGCTGTTTTTT,CASSSTGGDRTGELFF
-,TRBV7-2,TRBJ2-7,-,TGTGCCAGCAGCTTAGAAATAGGGGGCTACGAGCAGTACTTC,CASSLEIGGYEQYF
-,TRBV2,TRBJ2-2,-,TGTGCCAGCAGGCCCTCCGCTTACAGGGCCTCGGGCGGGGAGCTGTTTTTT,CASRPSAYRASGGELFF